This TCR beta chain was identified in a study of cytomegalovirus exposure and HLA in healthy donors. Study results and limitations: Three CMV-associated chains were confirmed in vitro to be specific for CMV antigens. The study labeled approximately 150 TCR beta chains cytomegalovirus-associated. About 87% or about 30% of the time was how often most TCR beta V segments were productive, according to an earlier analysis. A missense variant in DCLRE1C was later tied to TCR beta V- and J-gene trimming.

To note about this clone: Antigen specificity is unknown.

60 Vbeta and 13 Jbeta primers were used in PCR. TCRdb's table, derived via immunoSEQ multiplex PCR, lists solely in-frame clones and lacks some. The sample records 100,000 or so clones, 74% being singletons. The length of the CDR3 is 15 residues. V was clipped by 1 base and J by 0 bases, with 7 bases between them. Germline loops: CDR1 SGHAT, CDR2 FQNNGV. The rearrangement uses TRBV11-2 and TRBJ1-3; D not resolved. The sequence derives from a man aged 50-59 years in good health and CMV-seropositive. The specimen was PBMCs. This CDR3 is CASSLVRGSGNTIYF. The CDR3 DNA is TGTGCCAGCAGCTTAGTACGGGGCTCTGGAAACACCATATATTTT.